These 23 T cell receptor beta chains share one sample of origin, sequenced in a study of OX40 agonist ivuxolimab in advanced cancers. The method was immunoSEQ multiplex PCR; TCRdb's version includes in-frame clones alone and lacks a portion of them. The data hold more than 65,000 clones, with 75% to 90% observed a single time. The input for sequencing was CD4+ or CD8+ T cells sorted from blood, taken in a trial of the OX40 agonist ivuxolimab. Receptors were obtained from an adult with an advanced solid tumor such as melanoma, head and neck, liver or kidney cancer.

This clone turned up a few times. The chain uses TRBV5-1 and TRBJ2-3; D is uncertain. V lost 0 bases, J lost 2 bases, and 4 bases lay in between. CDR1 and CDR2 from the germline V gene are SGHRS and YFSETQ. CDR3 size: 13 residues. CDR3 region: CASSLGNTDTQYF. CDR3 nucleotide sequence: TGCGCCAGCAGCTTGGGTAACACAGATACGCAGTATTTT.

The rearrangement uses TRBV11-2 and TRBJ2-7; 11 bases match TRBD2. This CDR3 has 15 amino acids. The V segment lost 8 bases and the J segment 3 bases; nucleotides outside the gene matches: 9. Germline CDR1 SGHAT, CDR2 FQNNGV. CDR3 coding DNA: TGTGCCAGCGGCCAAGAACTAGCGGGAGTCTACGAGCAGTACTTC. It translates to CASGQELAGVYEQYF.

With respect to this clone: One junction end does not reproduce the germline sequence, and a read error may be involved. V usage is TRBV7-2 and J usage is TRBJ2-5, with TRBD1 as a possible D gene (6 bases). CDR1 SGHTA and CDR2 FQGNSA come from the germline V gene. There are 14 residues in the CDR3. The CDR3 loop reads CASSLRQAQATQYF. For the CDR3, the DNA is TGTGCCAGCAGCCTCCGACAGGCGCAAGCGACCCAGTACTTC.

The chain joins TRBV6-5 to TRBJ1-1; the D gene is possibly TRBD1 (6 bases). CDR3 length equals 11 residues. Trimming removed 6 bases at V and 7 bases at J, with 9 bases between. CDR1 MNHEY and CDR2 SVGAGI come from the germline V gene. CDR3 sequence (DNA): TGTGCCAGCAGCTTCAGGGGTGAAGCTTTCTTT. This encodes CASSFRGEAFF.

This clone has just a few counts. The chain has TRBV18 and TRBJ2-7; 9 nucleotides line up with TRBD1. Germline V lookup: CDR1 KGHSH, CDR2 LQKENI. CDR3 size: 15 residues. The V gene end was trimmed by 3 bases and the J gene end by 6 bases; junction bases not matched to a gene: 9. The CDR3, as DNA: TGTGCCAGCTCACCTAGCCCGGGACAGGGATCCGAGCAGTACTTC. The encoded protein is CASSPSPGQGSEQYF.

The genes are TRBV7-2 and TRBJ1-2; 8 bases are a match to TRBD1. With V trimmed by 1 base and J by 5 bases, 3 bases remained unmatched. CDR1 SGHTA and CDR2 FQGNSA come from the germline V gene. This CDR3 spans 14 amino acids. The CDR3 loop reads CASSLGTGPYGYTF. CDR3 DNA sequence: TGTGCCAGCAGCTTAGGGACAGGGCCATATGGCTACACCTTC.

The CDR3 DNA reads TGTGCCACCCTCCCGGGGGGTGTTCCGTTTCAGTACTTC. Translated: CATLPGGVPFQYF. The chain has TRBV28 and TRBJ2-4; 7 nucleotides agree with TRBD2. The trim removed 10 bases at V and 11 bases at J, leaving 14 bases unmatched. The CDR3 runs 13 residues. In germline, CDR1 is MDHEN, CDR2 SYDVKM.

The chain uses TRBV9 and TRBJ2-7, with 16 bases that match TRBD2. Per the germline V gene, CDR1 is SGDLS and CDR2 is YYNGEE. The CDR3 runs to 15 residues. The junction had 2 bases not matched to a gene; V was cut back by 4 bases and J by 4 bases. The CDR3 sequence: CASSPGLAGGYEQYF. The CDR3 DNA reads TGTGCCAGCAGCCCGGGACTAGCGGGGGGGTACGAGCAGTACTTC.

This clone has only a few counts. The V and J genes are TRBV2 and TRBJ1-6; no clear D gene. Germline loops: CDR1 SNHLY, CDR2 FYNNEI. Trimming took off 7 bases at V and 10 bases at J, with 23 bases between the two ends. The CDR3 contains 16 residues. The CDR3 nucleotides read TGTGCCAGCATGGTTGAGGGATTCGTCGGGAGCTCACCCCTCCACTTT. Translating it yields CASMVEGFVGSSPLHF.

The chain carries TRBV2 and TRBJ2-3; either TRBD1 or TRBD2 may supply D (5 bases each). Trimming shortened V by 6 bases and J by 4 bases, and 17 bases separated the two germline ends. Looked up from germline, CDR1 is SNHLY and CDR2 is FYNNEI. This CDR3 has 15 residues. The CDR3, as DNA: TGTGCCAGCAGCTGGGGACCAGCTGGGCCAGATACGCAGTATTTT. This translates into CASSWGPAGPDTQYF.

This clone was recorded once. The CDR3 here is CASSRQGAIIYEQYF. CDR3 nucleotides: TGCGCCAGCAGCCGACAGGGGGCCATTATTTACGAGCAGTACTTC. The chain has TRBV5-1 and TRBJ2-7, with 10 nucleotides matching TRBD1. V was pared by 4 bases and J by 4 bases, with 8 bases of the junction left unmatched. Germline V gene data show CDR1 as SGHRS and CDR2 as YFSETQ. There are 15 residues in the CDR3.

The rearrangement links TRBV27 to TRBJ1-2, with 12 bases fitting TRBD1. Germline V gene data show CDR1 as MNHEY and CDR2 as SMNVEV (reference sequence). With V trimmed by 1 base and J by 3 bases, 12 bases remained unmatched. This CDR3 region has 19 residues. The DNA for the CDR3 is TGTGCCAGCAGTTTATTGACTAGTGTGGGACAGGGGGCGGACTATGGCTACACCTTC. Protein sequence: CASSLLTSVGQGADYGYTF.

This rearrangement joins TRBV7-9 to TRBJ1-5; the D gene is possibly TRBD1 (5 bases). Per the germline V gene, CDR1 is SEHNR and CDR2 is FQNEAQ (reference sequence). Trimming removed 6 bases from V and 0 bases from J, with 12 bases in between. This CDR3 has 15 amino acids. The CDR3 here is CASSDDRLSNQPQHF. As DNA, the CDR3 is TGTGCCAGCAGTGATGACAGACTTAGCAATCAGCCCCAGCATTTT. The variable domain in full, completed from reference TRBV7-9 and TRBJ1-5, reads DTGVSQNPRHKITKRGQNVTFRCDPISEHNRLYWYRQTLGQGPEFLTYFQNEAQLEKSRLLSDRFSAERPKGSFSTLEIQRTEQGDSAMYLCASSDDRLSNQPQHFGDGTRLSIL.

The chain recombines TRBV7-9 with TRBJ2-1; D may be TRBD1 or TRBD2 (5 bases each). Germline assignment: CDR1 SEHNR and CDR2 FQNEAQ (reference sequence). Trimming took 5 bases from V and 5 from J, leaving 16 bases between them. The CDR3 length is 15 residues. The DNA for the CDR3 is TGTGCCAGCAGCAGACTGAGGGGCGGTAACAATGAGCAGTTCTTC. This codes for CASSRLRGGNNEQFF.

The chain employs TRBV7-2 and TRBJ2-5, with a possible D match to TRBD1 (6 bases). The assigned J gene may be wrong: the sequence end matches TRBJ2-7 better. The CDR3 consists of 15 residues. Germline V gene data show CDR1 as SGHTA and CDR2 as FQGNSA. Here the CDR3 reads CASSFPGARSYEQYF. CDR3 bases: TGTGCCAGCAGCTTTCCAGGGGCCCGTAGCTACGAGCAGTACTTC.

V usage is TRBV30 and J usage is TRBJ2-7; 8 nucleotides agree with TRBD1. The CDR3 is made up of 13 amino acids. The germline V gene has CDR1 GTSNPN and CDR2 SVGIG (reference sequence). V dropped 2 bases and J dropped 6; count of bases not matched to a gene: 6. The CDR3 region is CAWSRSTGGEQYF. DNA for the CDR3: TGTGCCTGGAGTCGCTCCACAGGGGGCGAGCAGTACTTC.

The chain recombines TRBV6-4 with TRBJ2-3, with TRBD1 matching 8 bases. The CDR3 sequence is 14 residues long. V shed 11 bases, J shed 3 bases, and the junction held 10 bases outside the gene matches. Germline V gene sequence: CDR1 MRHNA, CDR2 SNTAGT. This CDR3 is CAGGETGETDTQYF. The CDR3 bases are TGTGCCGGTGGAGAGACAGGGGAAACAGATACGCAGTATTTT.

The chain links TRBV19 to TRBJ1-6; D gene ambiguous. Germline CDR1 and CDR2: LNHDA and SQIVND (reference sequence). Trimming removed 0 bases from V and 6 bases from J, with 3 bases in between. The CDR3 runs 13 residues. In nucleotides, the CDR3 is TGTGCCAGTAGTATAGAGGCTAATTCACCCCTCCACTTT. It specifies CASSIEANSPLHF. Full variable domain (rest looked up from reference TRBV19 and TRBJ1-6): DGGITQSPKYLFRKEGQNVTLSCEQNLNHDAMYWYRQDPGQGLRLIYYSQIVNDFQKGDIAEGYSVSREKKESFPLTVTSAQKNPTAFYLCASSIEANSPLHFGNGTRLTVT.

The table lists this clone with a count of one. This sequence joins TRBV6-5 and TRBJ1-2, with 11 bases matching TRBD1. Germline CDR1 MNHEY, CDR2 SVGAGI. Germline trimming cut 4 bases from V and 1 base from J; bases unmatched to any gene: 5. This CDR3 is built from 16 residues. Written as DNA, the CDR3 is TGTGCCAGCAGTTGGACAGGGGGCACCAATAACTATGGCTACACCTTC. Amino acid sequence: CASSWTGGTNNYGYTF.

V is TRBV11-3 and J is TRBJ2-3; 7 bases map to TRBD1. Germline V gene sequence: CDR1 SGHNT, CDR2 YENEEA. Trimming took 6 bases from V and 0 from J; bases not matched to a gene: 6. This CDR3 has 15 residues. CDR3 sequence reads: CASSEGASSTDTQYF. The CDR3, as DNA: TGTGCCAGCAGTGAGGGGGCTTCTAGCACAGATACGCAGTATTTT.

The V call is TRBV11-3, the J call TRBJ2-7; D perhaps matches TRBD1 (6 bases). The CDR3 has 15 residues. The V and J ends lost 5 bases and 2 bases respectively, with 16 bases between them. Germline V gene data show CDR1 as SGHNT and CDR2 as YENEEA. Here the CDR3 DNA reads TGTGCCAGCAGCGCACAGGGACGAGGGGCCTACGAGCAGTACTTC. Translating gives CASSAQGRGAYEQYF.

The chain links TRBV5-1 to TRBJ1-3, with TRBD1 as a possible D gene (6 bases). CDR1 and CDR2 from the germline V gene are SGHRS and YFSETQ. This CDR3 has 17 amino acids. V was clipped by 0 bases and J by 3 bases, with 16 bases between them. The CDR3 DNA reads as TGCGCCAGCAGCTTGGACGGGCTACAGGGAAGTGGAAACACCATATATTTT. Residues: CASSLDGLQGSGNTIYF. Full variable domain (missing parts from reference TRBV5-1 and TRBJ1-3): KAGVTQTPRYLIKTRGQQVTLSCSPISGHRSVSWYQQTPGQGLQFLFEYFSETQRNKGNFPGRFSGRQFSNSRSEMNVSTLELGDSALYLCASSLDGLQGSGNTIYFGEGSWLTVV.

The chain joins TRBV4-2 to TRBJ2-7; 9 positions match TRBD2. This CDR3 spans 16 amino acids. Trimming removed 0 bases from V and 2 bases from J; junction bases left unmatched: 5. Germline V gene lookup returns CDR1 LGHNA and CDR2 YNFKEQ. The CDR3 protein is CASSQDASGIPYEQYF. The CDR3 DNA is TGTGCCAGCAGCCAAGATGCTAGCGGGATACCCTACGAGCAGTACTTC.